This record concerns one T cell receptor (beta chain) sequence. The source of the sample is a study of blood T cell repertoires in COVID-19. Trimming removed 7 bases from V and 0 bases from J, with 15 bases in between. The CDR3 is 15 residues long. In germline, CDR1 is MNHEY, CDR2 SMNVEV (reference sequence). The method was immunoSEQ multiplex PCR; TCRdb's version includes in-frame clones alone and lacks a portion of them. The table has around 250,000 clones, around 87% seen once. The rearrangement links TRBV27 to TRBJ1-1, with TRBD1 as a possible D gene (6 bases). The sequenced sample consisted of peripheral blood. The TCR was taken from a woman aged 70-85 years with active or convalescent COVID-19. CDR3: CASTPRGGLNTEAFF. CDR3 DNA: TGTGCCAGCACACCTAGGGGGGGGTTGAACACTGAAGCTTTCTTT.